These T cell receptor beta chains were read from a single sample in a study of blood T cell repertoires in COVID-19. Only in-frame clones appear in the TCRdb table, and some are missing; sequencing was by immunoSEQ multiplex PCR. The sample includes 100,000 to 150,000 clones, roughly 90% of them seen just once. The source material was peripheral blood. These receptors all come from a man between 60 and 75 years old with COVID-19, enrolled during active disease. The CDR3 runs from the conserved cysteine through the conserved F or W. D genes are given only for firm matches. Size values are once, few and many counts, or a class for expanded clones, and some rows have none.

cdr3_nt: TGTGCCAGCAGCTTAGACCGGGGAGAAAATTCACCCCTCCACTTT; cdr3_aa: CASSLDRGENSPLHF; v_call: TRBV7-9; clone_size: once; d_call: .; j_call: TRBJ1-6
cdr3_nt: TGTGCCAGCAGCGCGGACACCGGAAGGAGAGGCTACACCTTC; cdr3_aa: CASSADTGRRGYTF; v_call: TRBV9; clone_size: .; d_call: .; j_call: TRBJ1-2
cdr3_nt: TGTGCCAGTCATCTAGGCCCGGGACAGGGGCGCAGGGGGGCTTTCTTT; cdr3_aa: CASHLGPGQGRRGAFF; v_call: TRBV2; clone_size: .; d_call: TRBD1; j_call: TRBJ1-1
cdr3_nt: TGTGCCTGGACCGACAGCTACAATCAGCCCCAGCATTTT; cdr3_aa: CAWTDSYNQPQHF; v_call: TRBV30; clone_size: .; d_call: .; j_call: TRBJ1-5
cdr3_nt: TGTGCCAGCAGTTATGAGGCTAGCGGGATAAACATTCAGTACTTC; cdr3_aa: CASSYEASGINIQYF; v_call: TRBV6-2/TRBV6-3; clone_size: .; d_call: TRBD2; j_call: TRBJ2-4
cdr3_nt: TGTGCCAGCAGCCAAGAAGGGAGCGGTGGGAATGAGCAGTTCTTC; cdr3_aa: CASSQEGSGGNEQFF; v_call: TRBV14; clone_size: .; d_call: .; j_call: TRBJ2-1
cdr3_nt: TGTGCCAGCAGAGAGGGACAGGGGAGAACGCCCCAGCATTTT; cdr3_aa: CASREGQGRTPQHF; v_call: TRBV27; clone_size: few; d_call: TRBD1; j_call: TRBJ1-5
cdr3_nt: TGTGCCAGCAGCTTGGAGGACAGGGGACGGGCTAACTTC; cdr3_aa: CASSLEDRGRANF; v_call: TRBV5-7; clone_size: once; d_call: TRBD1; j_call: TRBJ2-5
cdr3_nt: TGTGCCAGCAGTTCCGACTATGGCTACACCTTC; cdr3_aa: CASSSDYGYTF; v_call: TRBV6-5; clone_size: .; d_call: .; j_call: TRBJ1-2
cdr3_nt: TGTGCCAGCAGCTTAGGATCCCAAGCGGGAGCCGAGCAGTACTTC; cdr3_aa: CASSLGSQAGAEQYF; v_call: TRBV7-2; clone_size: .; d_call: TRBD2; j_call: TRBJ2-7
cdr3_nt: TGCGCCAGCAGCGCCTGGGACAGACTCATGAACACTGAAGCTTTCTTT; cdr3_aa: CASSAWDRLMNTEAFF; v_call: TRBV5-1; clone_size: once; d_call: TRBD1; j_call: TRBJ1-1
cdr3_nt: TGTGCCATCAGTGAGGGACAGGGGAGGGGCAATGAGCAGTTCTTC; cdr3_aa: CAISEGQGRGNEQFF; v_call: TRBV10-3; clone_size: .; d_call: TRBD1; j_call: TRBJ2-1
cdr3_nt: TGTGCCTGGGAGGGACTAGCGGGAGCGGGGGAGACCCAGTACTTC; cdr3_aa: CAWEGLAGAGETQYF; v_call: TRBV30; clone_size: .; d_call: TRBD2; j_call: TRBJ2-5
cdr3_nt: TGTGCCAGCAGCTCAAAACAGGGCTACGAGCAGTACTTC; cdr3_aa: CASSSKQGYEQYF; v_call: TRBV5-4; clone_size: .; d_call: .; j_call: TRBJ2-7
cdr3_nt: TGTGCCAGCAGCTTAGTCGGGAGAACCCAAGAGACCCAGTACTTC; cdr3_aa: CASSLVGRTQETQYF; v_call: TRBV7-9; clone_size: .; d_call: .; j_call: TRBJ2-5
cdr3_nt: TGTGCCAGCAGCCCTGGGCGGGGCAGGGGGCCAGCAGATACGCAGTATTTT; cdr3_aa: CASSPGRGRGPADTQYF; v_call: TRBV9; clone_size: .; d_call: TRBD1; j_call: TRBJ2-3
cdr3_nt: TGCGCCAGCAGCCGCCTGAGGGACACCGGGGAGCTGTTTTTT; cdr3_aa: CASSRLRDTGELFF; v_call: TRBV5-1; clone_size: .; d_call: .; j_call: TRBJ2-2
cdr3_nt: TGTGCCAGCAGCTACTCAGCTACGCAGGGTTTTAGAGAAAAACTGTTTTTT; cdr3_aa: CASSYSATQGFREKLFF; v_call: TRBV7-2; clone_size: once; d_call: .; j_call: TRBJ1-4
cdr3_nt: TGTGCCAGCAGCGCCTACAGCCAGGGTAATTCACCCCTCCACTTT; cdr3_aa: CASSAYSQGNSPLHF; v_call: TRBV7-2; clone_size: .; d_call: .; j_call: TRBJ1-6
cdr3_nt: TGTGCCAGCAGCACGGGAAACATGAACACTGAAGCTTTCTTT; cdr3_aa: CASSTGNMNTEAFF; v_call: TRBV5-5; clone_size: .; d_call: .; j_call: TRBJ1-1
cdr3_nt: TGCAGCGCAGGACTATACTACGAGCAGTACTTC; cdr3_aa: CSAGLYYEQYF; v_call: TRBV29-1; clone_size: .; d_call: .; j_call: TRBJ2-7
cdr3_nt: TGTGCCAGCAGCTTCCGTTCACAGGGAAATGGGGCCAACGTCCTGACTTTC; cdr3_aa: CASSFRSQGNGANVLTF; v_call: TRBV11-3; clone_size: .; d_call: .; j_call: TRBJ2-6
cdr3_nt: TGTGCCAGCAGCTTAGGGGCCGCGTCTGGAAACACCATATATTTT; cdr3_aa: CASSLGAASGNTIYF; v_call: TRBV7-9; clone_size: .; d_call: .; j_call: TRBJ1-3
cdr3_nt: TGTGCCAGCAGTGAAGGACATGTCTACTTC; cdr3_aa: CASSEGHVYF; v_call: TRBV6-1; clone_size: once; d_call: .; j_call: TRBJ2-5
cdr3_nt: TGCGCCAGCAGCCTAGACAGGGGGCAGCACAATGAGCAGTTCTTC; cdr3_aa: CASSLDRGQHNEQFF; v_call: TRBV5-1; clone_size: .; d_call: TRBD1; j_call: TRBJ2-1
cdr3_nt: TGTGCCAGTAGTATAGCGGGGGACACTGAAGCTTTCTTT; cdr3_aa: CASSIAGDTEAFF; v_call: TRBV19; clone_size: .; d_call: .; j_call: TRBJ1-1
cdr3_nt: TGTGCCAGCAGCTCCCGGACAGGGGAAGACGAGCAGTACTTC; cdr3_aa: CASSSRTGEDEQYF; v_call: TRBV7-2; clone_size: .; d_call: TRBD1; j_call: TRBJ2-7
cdr3_nt: TGTGCCAGCACCCATAGCAATCAGCCCCAGCATTTT; cdr3_aa: CASTHSNQPQHF; v_call: TRBV6-5; clone_size: .; d_call: .; j_call: TRBJ1-5